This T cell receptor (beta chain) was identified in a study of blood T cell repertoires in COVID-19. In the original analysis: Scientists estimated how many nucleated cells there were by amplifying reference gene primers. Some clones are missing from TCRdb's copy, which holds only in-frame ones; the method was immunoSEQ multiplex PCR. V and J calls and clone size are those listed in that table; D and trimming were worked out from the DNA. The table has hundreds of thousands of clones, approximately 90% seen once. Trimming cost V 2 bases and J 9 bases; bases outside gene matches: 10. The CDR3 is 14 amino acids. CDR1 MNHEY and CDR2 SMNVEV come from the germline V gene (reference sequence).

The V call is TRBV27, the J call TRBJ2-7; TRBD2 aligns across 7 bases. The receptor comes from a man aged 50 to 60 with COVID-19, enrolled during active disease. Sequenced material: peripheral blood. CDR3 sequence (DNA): TGTGCCAGCAGTTTACCCGGGGACTATGCAGGGCAGTACTTC. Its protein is CASSLPGDYAGQYF.